The 5 T cell receptor beta chains reported below all come from one sample, sequenced in a study of beta chain features in type 1 diabetes. Expressed TCRB transcripts got sequenced, as all isolated RNA was reverse transcribed. The data were produced by immunoSEQ multiplex PCR, yet TCRdb's version contains in-frame clones alone and is incomplete. The sample has about 410,000 clones; about 15% are singletons. The sequencing sample was made of naive CD4+ T cells from blood. The receptors derive from a man younger than 40 in good health.

This clone was picked up a small number of times. The rearrangement joins TRBV7-9 to TRBJ2-1, with D perhaps matching TRBD1 (6 bases). The V end was cut by 2 bases, the J end by 0 bases, with 11 bases between. CDR3 length: 16 residues. In germline, CDR1 is SEHNR, CDR2 FQNEAQ (reference sequence). CDR3: CASSLFTGSSYNEQFF. The DNA of the CDR3 is TGTGCCAGCAGCTTATTCACAGGGAGCTCCTACAATGAGCAGTTCTTC.

The V and J genes are TRBV7-9 and TRBJ1-1, with no clear D. CDR1 and CDR2 from the germline V gene are SEHNR and FQNEAQ (reference sequence). The CDR3 sequence is 14 residues long. V was cut by 5 bases and J by 5 bases, with 15 bases left in between. The CDR3 reads CASSLLNGGTEAFF. The CDR3 nucleotides are TGTGCCAGCAGCCTTCTAAACGGAGGGACTGAAGCTTTCTTT.

The chain is built from TRBV5-4 and TRBJ2-1, with D possibly TRBD2 on 6 matching bases. This CDR3 contains 17 residues. Germline V lookup: CDR1 SGHNT, CDR2 YYREEE (reference sequence). V was pared by 1 base and J by 0 bases, with 14 bases between. CDR3 in DNA: TGTGCCAGCAGCTTGAGGAGGGGACCGAGCTCCTACAATGAGCAGTTCTTC. Protein product: CASSLRRGPSSYNEQFF.

V is TRBV2 and J is TRBJ2-3, with 7 bases lining up with TRBD1. This CDR3 region has 15 residues. The J segment lost 4 bases and the V segment lost 4 bases, leaving 8 bases of the junction unmatched. Germline CDR1 is SNHLY and CDR2 is FYNNEI. CDR3 in DNA: TGTGCCAGCAGTGGGACAGGATTAGGTGCAGATACGCAGTATTTT. Its translation: CASSGTGLGADTQYF.

The DNA for the CDR3 is TGTGCCAGCAGCCAAACAGGGGGCTCTGGCTACACCTTC. Translation: CASSQTGGSGYTF. The rearrangement uses TRBV7-2 and TRBJ1-2; 9 positions match TRBD1. CDR1 is SGHTA and CDR2 is FQGNSA in the germline V gene. Trimming cost V 5 bases and J 7 bases; bases outside gene matches: 5. The CDR3 spans 13 residues.